A selection of T cell receptor beta chains follows, all from one sample in a study of T cell repertoires in cytomegalovirus infection. Their antigen targets remain unknown. Using its own MiXCR run on the reads, TCRdb lists one record per CDR3 protein. The sample has roughly 45,000 distinct CDR3 sequences; 20% to 25% are singletons. Material: PBMCs, sequenced either directly or after in vitro stimulation (not recorded which). The receptors here all came from a human donor in good health (CMV status not recorded). Some clones in this sample may be carry-over from other donors' samples. CDR3s include the opening cysteine and the closing phenylalanine or tryptophan. A D gene is named only where the DNA matches it firmly. Clone size is not always given. Where it is, it says once, few, many or a class for expanded clones.

d_call: -
v_call: TRBV12-3/TRBV12-4
j_call: TRBJ1-2
clone_size: many
cdr3_nt: TGTGCCAGCAGTTTCGGAGGTGTATGGGATGGCTACACCTTC
cdr3_aa: CASSFGGVWDGYTF

d_call: -
v_call: TRBV7-2
j_call: TRBJ1-1
clone_size: few
cdr3_nt: TGTGCCAGCAGCCTCAGGACAGACCTCTCCGGAGCTTTCTTT
cdr3_aa: CASSLRTDLSGAFF

d_call: -
v_call: TRBV20-1
j_call: TRBJ2-7
clone_size: few
cdr3_nt: TGCAGGGCGGAGGCAGGGGGAGGCTACGAGCAGTACTTC
cdr3_aa: CRAEAGGGYEQYF

d_call: -
v_call: TRBV4-2
j_call: TRBJ1-5
clone_size: few
cdr3_nt: TGTGCCAGCAGCCAAGACCCGGGGCAGCCCCAGCATTTT
cdr3_aa: CASSQDPGQPQHF

d_call: -
v_call: TRBV6-6
j_call: TRBJ1-1
clone_size: -
cdr3_nt: TGTGCCAGCAGCCCCAGACAGGAGTTCACTGAAGCTTTCTTT
cdr3_aa: CASSPRQEFTEAFF

d_call: -
v_call: TRBV7-6
j_call: TRBJ2-7
clone_size: -
cdr3_nt: TGTGCCAGCAGGTTGGACGGCTCCTACGAGCAGTACTTC
cdr3_aa: CASRLDGSYEQYF

d_call: -
v_call: TRBV4-2
j_call: TRBJ2-3
clone_size: few
cdr3_nt: TGTGCCAGCAGCCAAGGAAACTCACAGCAGACAGATACGCAGTATTTT
cdr3_aa: CASSQGNSQQTDTQYF

d_call: -
v_call: TRBV7-2
j_call: TRBJ2-3
clone_size: few
cdr3_nt: TGTGCCAGCAGCTTAGGGACTTACACAGATACGCAGTATTTT
cdr3_aa: CASSLGTYTDTQYF

d_call: TRBD1
v_call: TRBV11-2
j_call: TRBJ1-1
clone_size: few
cdr3_nt: TGTGCCAGCAGCTGGACAGGGAGGAACACTGAAGCTTTCTTT
cdr3_aa: CASSWTGRNTEAFF

d_call: -
v_call: TRBV18
j_call: TRBJ2-3
clone_size: few
cdr3_nt: TGTGCCAGCTCACCACAAAGTGATACGCAGTATTTT
cdr3_aa: CASSPQSDTQYF

d_call: -
v_call: TRBV19
j_call: TRBJ2-2
clone_size: -
cdr3_nt: TGTGCCAGTAGTCCCCCGGGCCCCCACGGGGAGCTGTTTTTT
cdr3_aa: CASSPPGPHGELFF

d_call: -
v_call: TRBV10-3
j_call: TRBJ2-1
clone_size: few
cdr3_nt: TGTGCCATCAGGAATCCGGACCATTCCTACAATGAGCAGTTCTTC
cdr3_aa: CAIRNPDHSYNEQFF

d_call: -
v_call: TRBV7-9
j_call: TRBJ2-7
clone_size: few
cdr3_nt: TGTGCCAGCAGCTTAAGACAGAGTTTATCCGAGCAGTACTTC
cdr3_aa: CASSLRQSLSEQYF

d_call: -
v_call: TRBV2
j_call: TRBJ1-6
clone_size: -
cdr3_nt: TGTGCCAGCAATGAAGAAAGGGTAGGGATTTCACCCCTCCACTTT
cdr3_aa: CASNEERVGISPLHF

d_call: -
v_call: TRBV28
j_call: TRBJ1-4
clone_size: -
cdr3_nt: TGTGCCAGCAGCACCATTCCTGGCGGCAGCCTCGATCCTCGTTCTAATGAAAAACTGTTTTTT
cdr3_aa: CASSTIPGGSLDPRSNEKLFF

d_call: TRBD1
v_call: TRBV12-3/TRBV12-4
j_call: TRBJ1-2
clone_size: many
cdr3_nt: TGTGCCAGCAGTGGGACAGGGGATGGCTACACCTTC
cdr3_aa: CASSGTGDGYTF

d_call: -
v_call: TRBV7-2
j_call: TRBJ1-2
clone_size: few
cdr3_nt: TGTGCCAGCAGCTTAGCGGGGGGACGAGGGAGTGGCTACACCTTC
cdr3_aa: CASSLAGGRGSGYTF

d_call: -
v_call: TRBV12-3/TRBV12-4
j_call: TRBJ2-7
clone_size: few
cdr3_nt: TGTGCCAGCAGTTACCGGGGAGCGGAGGCCTACGAGCAGTACTTC
cdr3_aa: CASSYRGAEAYEQYF

d_call: TRBD2
v_call: TRBV7-8
j_call: TRBJ2-1
clone_size: -
cdr3_nt: TGTGCCAGCAGCTTGGTAGCGGGCCCTTCCATCTACAATGAGCAGTTCTTC
cdr3_aa: CASSLVAGPSIYNEQFF

d_call: TRBD1
v_call: TRBV11-2
j_call: TRBJ2-4
clone_size: many
cdr3_nt: TGTGCCAGCAGCTTTAGCCCGACAGGGGAAAACATTCAGTACTTC
cdr3_aa: CASSFSPTGENIQYF

d_call: -
v_call: TRBV27
j_call: TRBJ1-6
clone_size: -
cdr3_nt: TGTGCCAGCAGTTTGCCCAGAGGGGGGGTTAATTCACCCCTCCACTTT
cdr3_aa: CASSLPRGGVNSPLHF

d_call: -
v_call: TRBV7-2
j_call: TRBJ1-1
clone_size: many
cdr3_nt: TGTGCCAGCAGCTTCTCAGGGCCCACTGAAGCTTTCTTT
cdr3_aa: CASSFSGPTEAFF

d_call: -
v_call: TRBV19
j_call: TRBJ2-3
clone_size: medium-sized
cdr3_nt: TGTGCCAGTACCCCAGGGACCGCTTGGGGAGATACGCAGTATTTT
cdr3_aa: CASTPGTAWGDTQYF

d_call: -
v_call: TRBV7-6
j_call: TRBJ2-2
clone_size: -
cdr3_nt: TGTGCCAGCAGCTTAGTGGGATTTTCCGGGGAGCTGTTTTTT
cdr3_aa: CASSLVGFSGELFF

d_call: -
v_call: TRBV18
j_call: TRBJ2-7
clone_size: few
cdr3_nt: TGTGCCAGCTCACCACCGTCAGGGGCACGGGACGAGCAGTACTTC
cdr3_aa: CASSPPSGARDEQYF

d_call: -
v_call: TRBV10-3
j_call: TRBJ1-6
clone_size: few
cdr3_nt: TGTGCCATCAGTGAGTCGAGGGATCTAGATAATTCACCCCTCCACTTT
cdr3_aa: CAISESRDLDNSPLHF

d_call: TRBD2
v_call: TRBV7-8
j_call: TRBJ2-5
clone_size: -
cdr3_nt: TGTGCCAGCAGCCCAATGTCGGGAGGGGAGACCCAGTACTTC
cdr3_aa: CASSPMSGGETQYF

d_call: TRBD2
v_call: TRBV6-2/TRBV6-3
j_call: TRBJ2-1
clone_size: few
cdr3_nt: TGTGCCAGCGGTAGAACTAGCGGGGGGGTCAATGAGCAGTTCTTC
cdr3_aa: CASGRTSGGVNEQFF

d_call: -
v_call: TRBV4-1
j_call: TRBJ2-5
clone_size: -
cdr3_nt: TGCGCCAGCAGCCAAGGGGCGACTGGAGAGACCCAGTACTTC
cdr3_aa: CASSQGATGETQYF

d_call: -
v_call: TRBV7-8
j_call: TRBJ2-2
clone_size: many
cdr3_nt: TGTGCCAGCGTTTACAGATTGTCCACCGGGGAGCTGTTTTTT
cdr3_aa: CASVYRLSTGELFF

d_call: TRBD1
v_call: TRBV12-5
j_call: TRBJ1-1
clone_size: -
cdr3_nt: TGTGCTAGTGGTTTGGTCTTTAGCAGGGGGGGGACTGAAGCTTTCTTT
cdr3_aa: CASGLVFSRGGTEAFF

d_call: TRBD2
v_call: TRBV11-2
j_call: TRBJ2-3
clone_size: -
cdr3_nt: TGTGCCAGCAGCTTAAGCGGGACCCGCTTAGATACGCAGTGTTTT
cdr3_aa: CASSLSGTRLDTQCF

d_call: TRBD2
v_call: TRBV28
j_call: TRBJ2-5
clone_size: many
cdr3_nt: TGTGCCAGCAGCTTGATGTCGGGGGGAGGGAGAGAGACCCAGTACTTC
cdr3_aa: CASSLMSGGGRETQYF

d_call: -
v_call: TRBV7-9
j_call: TRBJ1-6
clone_size: few
cdr3_nt: TGTGCCAGCAGCTTACCTCAGTACCATTCACCCCTCCACTTT
cdr3_aa: CASSLPQYHSPLHF

d_call: -
v_call: TRBV7-9
j_call: TRBJ1-6
clone_size: medium-sized
cdr3_nt: TGTGCCAGCAGCTCTCCTGGAGGTGCCTATAATTCACCCCTCCACTTT
cdr3_aa: CASSSPGGAYNSPLHF

d_call: -
v_call: TRBV10-3
j_call: TRBJ2-7
clone_size: -
cdr3_nt: TGTGCCATCAGGGCTAGCGACCGGGCCTACGAGCAGTACTTC
cdr3_aa: CAIRASDRAYEQYF

d_call: -
v_call: TRBV19
j_call: TRBJ2-3
clone_size: many
cdr3_nt: TGTGCCAGTAAGGTGCAGGAGAGTGGATCAGATACGCAGTATTTT
cdr3_aa: CASKVQESGSDTQYF